These T cell receptor beta chains were read from a single sample in a study of T cell changes during pregnancy in multiple sclerosis. The method was immunoSEQ multiplex PCR; TCRdb's version includes in-frame clones alone and lacks a portion of them. The sample consists of 40,000 to 45,000 clones, roughly nine tenths of them appearing once. The material sequenced was CD4+ T cells from peripheral blood mononuclear cells, taken in the first trimester of pregnancy. The receptors were gathered from a female donor with multiple sclerosis, enrolled in a pregnancy study. The CDR3 runs from the conserved cysteine through the conserved F or W. The D gene is left open where the match is weak. The size field is filled for only some rows; it gives once, few, many or a size class.

J gene,V gene,D gene,clone size,CDR3 protein,CDR3 DNA
TRBJ1-5,TRBV19,TRBD1,few,CASSAQGGLSNQPQHF,TGTGCCAGTAGTGCCCAGGGGGGACTGAGCAATCAGCCCCAGCATTTT
TRBJ1-5,TRBV5-1,TRBD1,NA,CASSLEGQGSQPQHF,TGCGCCAGCAGCTTGGAGGGACAGGGTTCCCAGCCCCAGCATTTT
TRBJ2-7,TRBV30,NA,NA,CAWTQGGNYYEQYF,TGTGCCTGGACCCAGGGGGGTAATTACTACGAGCAGTACTTC
TRBJ2-7,TRBV5-1,TRBD1,NA,CASSSGVGQVAYEQYF,TGCGCCAGCAGCAGTGGAGTGGGACAGGTGGCCTACGAGCAGTACTTC
TRBJ1-1,TRBV19,NA,once,CASSIGRDNEAFF,TGTGCCAGTAGTATAGGCCGGGACAATGAAGCTTTCTTT
TRBJ1-1,TRBV7-8,NA,NA,CASSLPGITEAFF,TGTGCCAGCAGCTTGCCCGGGATCACTGAAGCTTTCTTT
TRBJ2-6,TRBV2,NA,NA,CASSGRTWANVLTF,TGTGCCAGCAGTGGGCGGACTTGGGCCAACGTCCTGACTTTC
TRBJ1-1,TRBV7-5,NA,once,CVRSRGGTGDTYEAFF,TGTGTCAGAAGCCGGGGAGGAACAGGGGACACCTACGAGGCTTTCTTT
TRBJ1-6,TRBV7-9,NA,NA,CASSLFMGTGPLHF,TGTGCCAGCAGCCTTTTCATGGGGACTGGACCCCTCCACTTT
TRBJ1-1,TRBV6-5,NA,NA,CASSYERRTEAFF,TGTGCCAGCAGTTACGAGCGACGCACTGAAGCTTTCTTT
TRBJ1-4,TRBV30,NA,NA,CAWAGARGEKLFF,TGTGCCTGGGCAGGGGCGCGTGGTGAAAAACTGTTTTTT
TRBJ1-5,TRBV6-5,TRBD1,NA,CASSWTGAPNQPQHF,TGTGCCAGCAGTTGGACAGGGGCCCCCAATCAGCCCCAGCATTTT
TRBJ1-3,TRBV18,NA,NA,CASSPTDSGNTIYF,TGTGCCAGCTCACCAACGGACAGCGGAAACACCATATATTTT
TRBJ2-7,TRBV7-2,TRBD1,NA,CASSPGTGSYEQYF,TGTGCCAGCAGCCCTGGGACAGGGAGCTACGAGCAGTACTTC
TRBJ2-3,TRBV18,NA,NA,CASSPPSGGTDTQYF,TGTGCCAGCTCACCACCTTCGGGGGGCACAGATACGCAGTATTTT
TRBJ1-5,TRBV5-8,TRBD1,NA,CASSAGTGINQPQHF,TGTGCCAGCAGCGCCGGGACAGGGATCAATCAGCCCCAGCATTTT
TRBJ2-7,TRBV7-2,TRBD2,NA,CASSPGLAGPSYEQYF,TGTGCCAGCAGCCCCGGACTAGCGGGGCCCTCCTACGAGCAGTACTTC
TRBJ2-7,TRBV7-2,TRBD2,NA,CASSLGTSGFYEQYF,TGTGCCAGCAGCTTAGGGACTAGCGGGTTTTACGAGCAGTACTTC
TRBJ1-4,TRBV27,NA,once,CASSFRLSGEKLFF,TGTGCCAGCAGTTTCCGGTTAAGCGGTGAAAAACTGTTTTTT
TRBJ2-5,TRBV5-1,TRBD1,NA,CASRPRTGYLQETQYF,TGCGCCAGCAGACCCAGGACAGGGTACCTCCAAGAGACCCAGTACTTC
TRBJ2-3,TRBV7-2,TRBD1,NA,CASSLEGTGGVRDTQYF,TGTGCCAGCAGCCTAGAAGGCACAGGGGGAGTGCGAGATACGCAGTATTTT
TRBJ2-2,TRBV5-4,NA,NA,CASSSGGTGRTGELFF,TGTGCCAGCAGTTCCGGGGGGACAGGAAGAACCGGGGAGCTGTTTTTT